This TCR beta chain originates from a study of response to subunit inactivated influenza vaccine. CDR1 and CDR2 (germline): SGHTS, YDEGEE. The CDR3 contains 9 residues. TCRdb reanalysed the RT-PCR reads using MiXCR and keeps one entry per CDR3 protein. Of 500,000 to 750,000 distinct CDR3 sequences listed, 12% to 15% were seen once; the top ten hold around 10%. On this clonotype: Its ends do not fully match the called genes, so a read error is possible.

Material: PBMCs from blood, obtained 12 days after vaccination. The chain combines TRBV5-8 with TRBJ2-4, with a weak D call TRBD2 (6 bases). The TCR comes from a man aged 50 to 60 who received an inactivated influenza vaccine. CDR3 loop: CASPLTGAF. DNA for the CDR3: TGTGCCAGCCCCCTGACGGGAGCGTTC. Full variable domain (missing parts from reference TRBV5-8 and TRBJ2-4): EAGVTQSPTHLIKTRGQQATLRCSPISGHTSVYWYQQALGLGLQFLLWYDEGEERNRGNFPPRFSGRQFPNYSSELNVNALELEDSALYLCASPLTGAFGAGTRLSVL.